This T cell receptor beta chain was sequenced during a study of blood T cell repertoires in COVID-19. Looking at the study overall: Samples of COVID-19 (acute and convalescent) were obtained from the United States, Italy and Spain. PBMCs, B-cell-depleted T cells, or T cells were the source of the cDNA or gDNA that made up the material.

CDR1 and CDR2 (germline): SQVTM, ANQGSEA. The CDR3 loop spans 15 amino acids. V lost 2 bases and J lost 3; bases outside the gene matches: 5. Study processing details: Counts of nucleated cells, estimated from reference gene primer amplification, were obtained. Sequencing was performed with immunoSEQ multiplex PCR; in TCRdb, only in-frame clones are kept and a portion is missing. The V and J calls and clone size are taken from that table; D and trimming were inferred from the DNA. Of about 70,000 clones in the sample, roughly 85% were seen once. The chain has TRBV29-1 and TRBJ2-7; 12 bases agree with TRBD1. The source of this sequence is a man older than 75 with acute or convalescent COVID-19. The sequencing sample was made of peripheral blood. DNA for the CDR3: TGCAGCGTTGAAAAAGGGACAGGGGGCATCTACGAGCAGTACTTC. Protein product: CSVEKGTGGIYEQYF.